Listed below are T cell receptor beta chains from one sample, sequenced in a study of blood T cell repertoires in COVID-19. Here immunoSEQ multiplex PCR was the method, and the copy in TCRdb shows in-frame clones only, minus some. The sample comprises more than 100,000 clones, approximately 84% of which are singletons, and 10% to 15% rests with the top ten. The sequenced sample was peripheral blood. These receptors were obtained from a human donor in a cohort sampled during active or convalescent COVID-19. Each CDR3 is given with its conserved first and last residue. The D gene is left open where the match is weak. Clone sizes are given selectively: once, few, many, or a class where the clone is expanded.

v_call: TRBV18; clone_size: -; d_call: -; j_call: TRBJ1-4; cdr3_nt: TGTGCCAGCTCAGCGTCCGGGACTCCCGAAAAACTGTTTTTT; cdr3_aa: CASSASGTPEKLFF
v_call: TRBV18; clone_size: -; d_call: TRBD1; j_call: TRBJ1-4; cdr3_nt: TGTGCCAGCTCGCGTCGGACAGGGGCCCAAGAAAAACTGTTTTTT; cdr3_aa: CASSRRTGAQEKLFF
v_call: TRBV10-2; clone_size: -; d_call: TRBD1; j_call: TRBJ2-1; cdr3_nt: TGCGCCAGCAGCCGGGACAGGGGCTATGAGCAGTTCTTC; cdr3_aa: CASSRDRGYEQFF
v_call: TRBV29-1; clone_size: -; d_call: TRBD1; j_call: TRBJ2-3; cdr3_nt: TGCAGCGTGCAACAGGGGGCCCCAGATACGCAGTATTTT; cdr3_aa: CSVQQGAPDTQYF
v_call: TRBV15; clone_size: few; d_call: -; j_call: TRBJ2-6; cdr3_nt: TGTGCCACCAGCAGAGGCGGGGATTCTGGGGCCAACGTCCTGACTTTC; cdr3_aa: CATSRGGDSGANVLTF
v_call: TRBV6-5; clone_size: -; d_call: -; j_call: TRBJ1-2; cdr3_nt: TGTGCCAGCAGTCTTAACTATGGCTACACCTTC; cdr3_aa: CASSLNYGYTF
v_call: TRBV11-3; clone_size: -; d_call: TRBD1; j_call: TRBJ2-2; cdr3_nt: TGTGCCAGCAGCCAACCGGGACAGGGGACCGGGGAGCTGTTTTTT; cdr3_aa: CASSQPGQGTGELFF
v_call: TRBV4-2; clone_size: -; d_call: -; j_call: TRBJ2-5; cdr3_nt: TGTGCCAGCAGCCAAGTTGGGGCCGACGAGACCCAGTACTTC; cdr3_aa: CASSQVGADETQYF
v_call: TRBV2; clone_size: -; d_call: TRBD1; j_call: TRBJ1-1; cdr3_nt: TGTGCCAGCAGTCCCCGGACAGGGGTTGAAGCTTTCTTT; cdr3_aa: CASSPRTGVEAFF
v_call: TRBV5-6; clone_size: -; d_call: -; j_call: TRBJ1-2; cdr3_nt: TGTGCCAGCAGGGAAGCGGGGGAGAGCTATGGCTACACCTTC; cdr3_aa: CASREAGESYGYTF
v_call: TRBV27; clone_size: -; d_call: -; j_call: TRBJ2-2; cdr3_nt: TGTGCCAGCAGCCTGTCGGGGTCCACACCCGGGGAGCTGTTTTTT; cdr3_aa: CASSLSGSTPGELFF
v_call: TRBV19; clone_size: -; d_call: TRBD1; j_call: TRBJ1-4; cdr3_nt: TGTGCCAGTAGTTCCTCCCGGCAGGGGGTGGTGGGAAAACTGTTTTTT; cdr3_aa: CASSSSRQGVVGKLFF
v_call: TRBV3-1/TRBV3-2; clone_size: -; d_call: -; j_call: TRBJ1-5; cdr3_nt: TGTGCCAGCAGCCAAGATAGGAGAGTGCAGCCCCAGCATTTT; cdr3_aa: CASSQDRRVQPQHF
v_call: TRBV6-1; clone_size: -; d_call: -; j_call: TRBJ2-7; cdr3_nt: TGTGCCAGCAGTGAGGTGGAGAAATTGTGGAAGCAGTACTTC; cdr3_aa: CASSEVEKLWKQYF
v_call: TRBV4-1; clone_size: -; d_call: -; j_call: TRBJ1-1; cdr3_nt: TGCGCCAGCAGCCCGGAGGTAGTTTGGGCGGGCACTGAAGCTTTCTTT; cdr3_aa: CASSPEVVWAGTEAFF
v_call: TRBV19; clone_size: -; d_call: -; j_call: TRBJ2-2; cdr3_nt: TGTGCCAGTAGTCATTGGCAGGGGAGGGTATTGAACACCGGGGAGCTGTTTTTT; cdr3_aa: CASSHWQGRVLNTGELFF
v_call: TRBV30; clone_size: -; d_call: -; j_call: TRBJ2-7; cdr3_nt: TGTGCCTGGAACAGGGACTCCTACGAGCAGTACTTC; cdr3_aa: CAWNRDSYEQYF
v_call: TRBV21-1; clone_size: -; d_call: -; j_call: TRBJ2-5; cdr3_nt: TGTGCCAGCAGCAAAGGAGAGGGGGCGAAGACCCAGTACTTC; cdr3_aa: CASSKGEGAKTQYF
v_call: TRBV30; clone_size: -; d_call: TRBD1; j_call: TRBJ2-7; cdr3_nt: TGTGCCTGGAGTTTAACCGCACAGGGGTTTTTAACCGAGCAGTACTTC; cdr3_aa: CAWSLTAQGFLTEQYF
v_call: TRBV4-2; clone_size: -; d_call: -; j_call: TRBJ2-3; cdr3_nt: TGTGCCAGCAGCCTCACTAGCACAGATACGCAGTATTTT; cdr3_aa: CASSLTSTDTQYF
v_call: TRBV2; clone_size: -; d_call: TRBD2; j_call: TRBJ2-2; cdr3_nt: TGTGCCAGCAGTGAACAAGCGGGGGGCATCACCGGGGAGCTGTTTTTT; cdr3_aa: CASSEQAGGITGELFF
v_call: TRBV20-1; clone_size: few; d_call: -; j_call: TRBJ2-5; cdr3_nt: TGCAGTGCTAGTGTAAGGGGCCGGGAGACCCAGTACTTC; cdr3_aa: CSASVRGRETQYF
v_call: TRBV5-1; clone_size: few; d_call: TRBD1; j_call: TRBJ1-1; cdr3_nt: TGCGCCAGCAGCTTACAGACAGGGGGGACTGAAGCTTTCTTT; cdr3_aa: CASSLQTGGTEAFF
v_call: TRBV19; clone_size: few; d_call: -; j_call: TRBJ1-6; cdr3_nt: TGTGCCAGTAGTATCGGGACTCCGGGTAATTCACCCCTCCACTTT; cdr3_aa: CASSIGTPGNSPLHF
v_call: TRBV14; clone_size: few; d_call: -; j_call: TRBJ1-4; cdr3_nt: TGTGCCAGCAGCCAACCACAGGGTAATGAAAAACTGTTTTTT; cdr3_aa: CASSQPQGNEKLFF
v_call: TRBV6-1; clone_size: -; d_call: TRBD1; j_call: TRBJ1-1; cdr3_nt: TGTGCCAGCAGTGATGTACAGGGGCTGAACACTGAAGCTTTCTTT; cdr3_aa: CASSDVQGLNTEAFF
v_call: TRBV6-5; clone_size: once; d_call: TRBD1; j_call: TRBJ1-6; cdr3_nt: TGTGCCAGCAACCGGGACAGGGATAATTCACCCCTCCACTTT; cdr3_aa: CASNRDRDNSPLHF
v_call: TRBV9; clone_size: -; d_call: TRBD2; j_call: TRBJ2-5; cdr3_nt: TGTGCCAGCAGCGTAGCTCGACTAGCGGGGGTAAAGTACCAAGAGACCCAGTACTTC; cdr3_aa: CASSVARLAGVKYQETQYF